The sequence of this TCR beta chain was determined in a study of shared T cell receptors in the human thymus. Germline V gene sequence: CDR1 SNHLY, CDR2 FYNNEI. With 0 bases removed from V and 3 bases from J, the gap between germline ends came to 15 bases. The CDR3 has 16 residues. Sequencing was performed with immunoSEQ multiplex PCR; in TCRdb, only in-frame clones are kept and a portion is missing. The table records hundreds of thousands of clones, roughly 90% of them present only once. The same data also went into a second study, on human thymus T cells. This second study says: Donors were healthy Finnish babies undergoing corrective operations for congenital heart defects.

The chain recombines TRBV2 with TRBJ2-7, with a weak D call TRBD1 (5 bases). The receptor comes from a boy under three years old with a congenital heart defect. Source material: thymocytes. The CDR3 DNA sequence: TGTGCCAGCAGTGAAGCTGTCACAGGTGCTTACTACGAGCAGTACTTC. This codes for CASSEAVTGAYYEQYF.